Listed below are T cell receptor beta chains from one sample, sequenced in a study of cytomegalovirus exposure and HLA in healthy donors. TCRdb's copy holds only in-frame clones and misses some; the assay was immunoSEQ multiplex PCR. The data show more than 80,000 clones, with roughly four fifths seen just once and roughly 8.3% held by the top ten. Specimen: PBMCs. The receptors stem from a human donor in good health. CDR3s include the opening cysteine and the closing phenylalanine or tryptophan. Fields, in order: clone size, D gene, V gene, J gene, CDR3 DNA, CDR3 protein. D genes are given only for firm matches. Clone size, where shown, is once, few, many, or a class for clones that have expanded.

>-|TRBD2|TRBV5-1|TRBJ2-2
TGCGCCAGCAGCTTGGGCGGGGGGGCCGGCACCGGGGAGCTGTTTTTT
CASSLGGGAGTGELFF
>-|-|TRBV7-2|TRBJ2-2
TGTGCCACCAGGACGGACCGGGGCACCGGGGAGCTGTTTTTT
CATRTDRGTGELFF
>-|-|TRBV23-1|TRBJ1-1
TGCGCCAGCAGTCCACCACGTCGGGGGGGAATTGACAACACTGAAGCTTTCTTT
CASSPPRRGGIDNTEAFF
>-|TRBD1|TRBV6-5|TRBJ2-7
TGTGCCAGCAGTTCCTCGGGACAGGGAATTCGGCAGTACTTC
CASSSSGQGIRQYF
>-|-|TRBV10-2|TRBJ2-7
TGCGCCAGCAGCCCGGGACAACCCTACGAGCAGTACTTC
CASSPGQPYEQYF
>-|TRBD1|TRBV5-4|TRBJ1-1
TGTGCCAGCAGGAAGCAGGGGGCCACTGAAGCTTTCTTT
CASRKQGATEAFF
>few|-|TRBV4-2|TRBJ1-1
TGTGCCAGCAGCCAAGACAGGAACACTGAAGCTTTCTTT
CASSQDRNTEAFF
>-|-|TRBV5-6|TRBJ2-1
TGTGCCAGCAGCCCACGGGGAGGTTATCGCTACAATGAGCAGTTCTTC
CASSPRGGYRYNEQFF
>-|TRBD1|TRBV5-1|TRBJ2-2
TGCGCCAGCAGCTTGGGGACAGGGGTACCCGGGGAGCTGTTTTTT
CASSLGTGVPGELFF
>-|-|TRBV5-6|TRBJ2-7
TGTGCCAGCAGCTTGACAGGGATAACCTACGAGCAGTACTTC
CASSLTGITYEQYF
>-|TRBD2|TRBV7-9|TRBJ2-1
TGTGCCAGCAGCCCAAGAAAAATAGCGGGGTTATCCTACAATGAGCAGTTCTTC
CASSPRKIAGLSYNEQFF
>-|-|TRBV28|TRBJ1-1
TGTGCCAGCCTCGGGAACACTGAAGCTTTCTTT
CASLGNTEAFF
>-|-|TRBV4-1|TRBJ2-7
TGCGCCAGCACTATCTCTGAAGGCGGCGCCTACGAGCAGTACTTC
CASTISEGGAYEQYF
>-|-|TRBV4-3|TRBJ2-1
TGCGCCAGCAGATCCGGAGGGCTCCTGGCGGAGGAGCAGTTCTTC
CASRSGGLLAEEQFF
>-|-|TRBV29-1|TRBJ2-7
TGCAGCGACCCCTCCGGCGAGCAGTACTTC
CSDPSGEQYF
>-|TRBD2|TRBV18|TRBJ2-1
TGTGCCAGCTCCGGGCCTCTAGCGGAGGGTGAGCAGTTCTTC
CASSGPLAEGEQFF
>once|-|TRBV10-2|TRBJ1-6
TGCGCCAGCAGTGGAGGGACTCAAAATTCACCCCTCCACTTT
CASSGGTQNSPLHF
>once|TRBD2|TRBV4-2|TRBJ2-1
TGTGCCAGCAGCCAAGTTAGCGGGGGTGATAACCACAATGAGCAGTTCTTC
CASSQVSGGDNHNEQFF
>-|TRBD2|TRBV9|TRBJ2-7
TGTGCCAGCAGCGTAGGCGGAGCGGGAGTCCACGAGCAGTACTTC
CASSVGGAGVHEQYF
>-|TRBD2|TRBV7-6|TRBJ2-7
TGTGCCAGCAGCCCGCCTCTCTATAGCGGGGGGACGTACGAGCAGTACTTC
CASSPPLYSGGTYEQYF
>few|-|TRBV10-3|TRBJ1-6
TGTGCCATCAGTGTGGCTGGCAGGGCTGATAATTCACCCCTCCACTTT
CAISVAGRADNSPLHF
>-|TRBD2|TRBV5-6|TRBJ2-7
TGTGCCAGCAGCTTGGTTCTAGCGGGAGGACACGAGCAGTACTTC
CASSLVLAGGHEQYF
>-|TRBD1|TRBV19|TRBJ1-6
TGTGCCAGTAGTATCGACAGGGGGCCAAATTCACCCCTCCACTTT
CASSIDRGPNSPLHF
>-|TRBD1|TRBV6-5|TRBJ1-6
TGTGCCAGCAGCCTCGGACAGGGGCCCAGCTCACCCCTCCACTTT
CASSLGQGPSSPLHF
>-|-|TRBV7-2|TRBJ2-1
TGTGCCAGCAGCTTTTCAGCAGGCTCCTACAATGAGCAGTTCTTC
CASSFSAGSYNEQFF
>once|-|TRBV27|TRBJ2-3
TGTGCCAGCAGTATTCGACAGACAGATACGCAGTATTTT
CASSIRQTDTQYF
>-|TRBD2|TRBV7-8|TRBJ2-7
TGTGCCAGCAGCACCTGGGACTACTACGAGCAGTACTTC
CASSTWDYYEQYF
>-|TRBD1|TRBV6-1|TRBJ1-1
TGTGCCAGCTTGTGGGCAGGGGGGAACACTGAAGCTTTCTTT
CASLWAGGNTEAFF
>-|-|TRBV11-2|TRBJ2-5
TGTGCCAGCAGCTTAGAGGCTAGCAGAGAGACCCAGTACTTC
CASSLEASRETQYF
>-|TRBD2|TRBV6-1|TRBJ2-1
TGTGCCAGCAGGACTAGCGGGGGGGCCGGGGATGAGCAGTTCTTC
CASRTSGGAGDEQFF
>-|-|TRBV28|TRBJ1-1
TGTGCCAGCAGTTTAACAGGGACGAACACTGAAGCTTTCTTT
CASSLTGTNTEAFF
>-|-|TRBV27|TRBJ2-7
TGTGCCAGCAGTTTAGGCAGGGGTAGGTACGAGCAGTACTTC
CASSLGRGRYEQYF
>-|TRBD1|TRBV27|TRBJ1-4
TGTGCCAGCAGTTTAATGGGGACAGGTAGCGCCCTGCCCGTTATGAATGAAAAACTGTTTTTT
CASSLMGTGSALPVMNEKLFF
>few|-|TRBV5-5|TRBJ2-7
TGTGCCAGCAGCTTATGGTTACGGGGATCCAACGAGCAGTACTTC
CASSLWLRGSNEQYF
>-|-|TRBV27|TRBJ1-2
TGTGCCAGCAGTTTAAGTCTCGGTAACTATGGCTACACCTTC
CASSLSLGNYGYTF
>-|TRBD1|TRBV19|TRBJ1-2
TGTGCCAGTAGTCCCGGGACAGGGCTTAACTATGGCTACACCTTC
CASSPGTGLNYGYTF
>-|TRBD2|TRBV19|TRBJ2-1
TGTGCCAGTAGTGGTAGGTCTAGCGGGAATGAGCAGTTCTTC
CASSGRSSGNEQFF
>-|-|TRBV2|TRBJ2-1
TGTGCCAGCAGTGATCGCTCAACTAGAACCTACTTCCATGAGCAGTTCTTC
CASSDRSTRTYFHEQFF
>-|TRBD1|TRBV27|TRBJ2-7
TGTGCCAGCAGTTTAGGGGGACAGGGGAAGGGGTACGAGCAGTACTTC
CASSLGGQGKGYEQYF
>few|-|TRBV6-5|TRBJ1-2
TGTGCCAGCAGTTACAACCGGGGGGGGCTTTACTATGGCTACACCTTC
CASSYNRGGLYYGYTF
>-|TRBD1|TRBV5-4|TRBJ1-2
TGTGCCAGCAGCTTGGTCGGGACAGGGGGTAACTATGGCTACACCTTC
CASSLVGTGGNYGYTF
>-|TRBD2|TRBV10-3|TRBJ2-6
TGTGCCATCAGTGGAACGGGGGGGGCCAGTTACTCTGGGGCCAACGTCCTGACTTTC
CAISGTGGASYSGANVLTF
>-|-|TRBV6-1|TRBJ2-1
TGTGCCAGCGGTCCGGAGATTGGTGAGCAGTTCTTC
CASGPEIGEQFF
>-|-|TRBV7-6|TRBJ2-7
TGTGCCAGCAGCTCCAACGCAGGTCCGGACGAGCAGTACTTC
CASSSNAGPDEQYF
>few|TRBD1|TRBV4-3|TRBJ1-4
TGCGCCAGCAGCCAAGAGGGGACAGGTGGTAATGAAAAACTGTTTTTT
CASSQEGTGGNEKLFF
>few|-|TRBV6-5|TRBJ1-1
TGTGCCAGCAGTTCCTCCTGGGCCGGGGAGGACACTGAAGCTTTCTTT
CASSSSWAGEDTEAFF
>-|-|TRBV2|TRBJ2-7
TGTGCCAGCAGTGAAAGGCAGGGGACCTACGAGCAGTACTTC
CASSERQGTYEQYF
>-|-|TRBV18|TRBJ2-5
TGTGCCAGCTCACCTCGTCAGGGACACTACCAAGAGACCCAGTACTTC
CASSPRQGHYQETQYF
>-|-|TRBV2|TRBJ1-3
TGTGCCAGCAGTGGGGGGGAATTTGGAAACACCATATATTTT
CASSGGEFGNTIYF
>few|-|TRBV5-1|TRBJ1-1
TGCGCCAGCAGCCTATCCAGTTCGGGCACTGAAGCTTTCTTT
CASSLSSSGTEAFF
>-|TRBD2|TRBV7-2|TRBJ2-7
TGTGCCAGCAGCTCTACCGGGACTAGCGGCTACGAGCAGTACTTC
CASSSTGTSGYEQYF
>few|-|TRBV7-2|TRBJ1-4
TGTGCCAGCAGTCTTCGGGGGAGTAATGAAAAACTGTTTTTT
CASSLRGSNEKLFF
>few|TRBD1|TRBV6-6|TRBJ1-2
TGTGCCAGCAGCCCCGGGACAGACTATGGCTACACCTTC
CASSPGTDYGYTF
>-|-|TRBV7-8|TRBJ2-7
TGTGCCAGCAGCTTAACGGGTTTCGTCTACGAGCAGTACTTC
CASSLTGFVYEQYF
>-|TRBD2|TRBV6-1|TRBJ2-5
TGTGCCAGCAGTGAAATAGCGGGGGATAAGGATAAGCGAAAAGAGACCCAGTACTTC
CASSEIAGDKDKRKETQYF